This TCR beta chain was captured in a study of identical twins. Template switching added a universal primer site, and cDNA bore unique molecular identifiers. MiXCR, applied by TCRdb to the 5' RACE reads, yields one record per CDR3 protein. The profile shows about 530,000 distinct CDR3 sequences, over 12% of them singletons. V dropped 10 bases and J dropped 1; count of bases not matched to a gene: 4. This CDR3 region has 14 residues. Germline V gene sequence: CDR1 MDHEN, CDR2 SYDVKM. In regard to this clonotype: The antigen is undetermined.

Findings and limits, study-wide: Cross-sectional statistical analysis was relied on for the conclusions, without the same donors being followed. There were fewer insertions in abundant cord blood beta clonotypes, but memory repertoires showed no such pattern. Some out-of-frame alpha sequences were shared by twins, and these showed excess low generation probability.

This same sample was also part of a study on yellow fever vaccine responses in identical twins.

Sequenced sample: CD4+ T cells sorted from blood. The chain joins TRBV28 to TRBJ2-2; 9 bases fit TRBD1. The clonotype was recovered from a woman younger than 35 in good health. CDR3 sequence reads: CAIPGQGNTGELFF. The CDR3, as DNA: TGTGCCATTCCGGGACAGGGGAACACCGGGGAGCTGTTTTTT.